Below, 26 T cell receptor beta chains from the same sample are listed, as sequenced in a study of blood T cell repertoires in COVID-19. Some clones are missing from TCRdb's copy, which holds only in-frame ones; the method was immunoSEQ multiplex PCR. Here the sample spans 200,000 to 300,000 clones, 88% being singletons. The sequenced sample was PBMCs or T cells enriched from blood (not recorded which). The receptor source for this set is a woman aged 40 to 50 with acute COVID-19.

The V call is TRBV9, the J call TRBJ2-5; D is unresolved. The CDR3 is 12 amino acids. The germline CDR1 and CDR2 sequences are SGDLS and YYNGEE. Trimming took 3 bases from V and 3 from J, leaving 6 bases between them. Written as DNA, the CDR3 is TGTGCCAGCAGCGGGGCTGAAGAGACCCAGTACTTC. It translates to CASSGAEETQYF.

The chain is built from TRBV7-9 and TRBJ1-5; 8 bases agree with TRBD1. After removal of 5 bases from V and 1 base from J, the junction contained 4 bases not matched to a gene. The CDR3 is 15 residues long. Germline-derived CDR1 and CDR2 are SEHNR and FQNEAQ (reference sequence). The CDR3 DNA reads TGTGCCAGCAGCCCGGACAGGGAGAGCAATCAGCCCCAGCATTTT. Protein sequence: CASSPDRESNQPQHF.

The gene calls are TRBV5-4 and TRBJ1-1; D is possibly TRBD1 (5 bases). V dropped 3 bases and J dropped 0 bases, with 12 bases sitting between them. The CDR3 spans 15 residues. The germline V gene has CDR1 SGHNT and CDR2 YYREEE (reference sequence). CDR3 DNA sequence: TGTGCCAGCAGCTCGAGGAGGGGTTTGAACACTGAAGCTTTCTTT. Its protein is CASSSRRGLNTEAFF.

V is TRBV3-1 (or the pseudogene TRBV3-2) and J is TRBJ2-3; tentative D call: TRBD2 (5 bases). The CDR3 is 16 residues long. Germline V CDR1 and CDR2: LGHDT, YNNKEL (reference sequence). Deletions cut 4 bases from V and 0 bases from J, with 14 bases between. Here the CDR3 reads CASSPSSRASTDTQYF. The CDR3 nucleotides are TGTGCCAGCAGCCCGTCTAGCAGAGCTAGCACAGATACGCAGTATTTT.

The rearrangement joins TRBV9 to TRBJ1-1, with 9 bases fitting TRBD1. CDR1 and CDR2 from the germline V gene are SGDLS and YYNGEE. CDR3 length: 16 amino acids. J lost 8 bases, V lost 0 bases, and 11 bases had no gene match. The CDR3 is CASSVGWGGQGEEAFF. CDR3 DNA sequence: TGTGCCAGCAGCGTAGGTTGGGGGGGACAGGGAGAAGAAGCTTTCTTT.

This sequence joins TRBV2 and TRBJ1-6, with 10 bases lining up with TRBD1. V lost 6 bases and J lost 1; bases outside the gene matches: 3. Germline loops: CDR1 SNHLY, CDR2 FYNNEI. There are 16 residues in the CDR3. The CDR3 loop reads CASREDRGSYNSPLHF. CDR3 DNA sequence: TGTGCCAGCAGAGAGGACAGGGGGTCCTATAATTCACCCCTCCACTTT.

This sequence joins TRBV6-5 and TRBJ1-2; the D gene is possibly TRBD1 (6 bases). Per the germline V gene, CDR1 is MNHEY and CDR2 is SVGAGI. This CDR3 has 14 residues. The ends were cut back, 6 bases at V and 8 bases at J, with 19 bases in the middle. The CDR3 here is CASRPTTGSYGYTF. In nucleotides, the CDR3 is TGTGCCAGCAGACCCACTACAGGGTCGTACGGCTACACCTTC.

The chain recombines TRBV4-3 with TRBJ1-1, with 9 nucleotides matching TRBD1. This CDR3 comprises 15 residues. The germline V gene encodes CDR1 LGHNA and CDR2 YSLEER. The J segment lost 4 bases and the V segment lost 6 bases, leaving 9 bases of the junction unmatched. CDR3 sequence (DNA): TGCGCCAGCAGTCAGAGTACAGGGGGCATCACTGAAGCTTTCTTT. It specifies CASSQSTGGITEAFF.

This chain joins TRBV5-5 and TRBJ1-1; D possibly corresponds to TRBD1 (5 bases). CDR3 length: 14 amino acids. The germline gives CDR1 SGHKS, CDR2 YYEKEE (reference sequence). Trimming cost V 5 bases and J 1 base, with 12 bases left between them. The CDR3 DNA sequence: TGTGCCAGCAGATCGGACGGACAGAACACTGAAGCTTTCTTT. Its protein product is CASRSDGQNTEAFF.

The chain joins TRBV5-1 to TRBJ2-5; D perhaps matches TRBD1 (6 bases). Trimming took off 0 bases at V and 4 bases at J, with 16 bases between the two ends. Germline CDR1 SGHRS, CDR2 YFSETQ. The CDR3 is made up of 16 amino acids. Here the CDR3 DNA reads TGCGCCAGCAGCTTGGCCCCAGGGTCACAGGGAGAGACCCAGTACTTC. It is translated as CASSLAPGSQGETQYF.

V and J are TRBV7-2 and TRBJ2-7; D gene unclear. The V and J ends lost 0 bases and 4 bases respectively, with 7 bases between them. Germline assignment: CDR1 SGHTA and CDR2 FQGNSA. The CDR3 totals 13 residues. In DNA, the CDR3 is TGTGCCAGCAGCTTAGCGTCGGTGTACGAGCAGTACGTC. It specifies CASSLASVYEQYV.

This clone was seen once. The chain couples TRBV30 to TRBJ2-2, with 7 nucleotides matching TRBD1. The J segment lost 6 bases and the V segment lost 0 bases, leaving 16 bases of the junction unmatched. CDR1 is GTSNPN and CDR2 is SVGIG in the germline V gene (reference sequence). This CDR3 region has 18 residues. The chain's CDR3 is CAWSVNYLPGGLPGELFF. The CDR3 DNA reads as TGTGCCTGGAGTGTAAATTATTTGCCAGGGGGTCTTCCCGGGGAGCTGTTTTTT.

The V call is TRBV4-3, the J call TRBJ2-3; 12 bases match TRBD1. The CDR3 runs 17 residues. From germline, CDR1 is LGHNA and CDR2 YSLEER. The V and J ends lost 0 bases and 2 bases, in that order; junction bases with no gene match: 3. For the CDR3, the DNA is TGCGCCAGCAGCCAAGATAGGGGACAGGGGGCCACAGATACGCAGTATTTT. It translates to CASSQDRGQGATDTQYF.

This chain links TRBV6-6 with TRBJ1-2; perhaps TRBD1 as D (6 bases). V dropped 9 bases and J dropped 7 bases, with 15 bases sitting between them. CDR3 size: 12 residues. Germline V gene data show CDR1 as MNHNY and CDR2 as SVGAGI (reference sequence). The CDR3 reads CASTTGYLGYTF. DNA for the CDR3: TGTGCCAGTACTACAGGGTACCTTGGCTACACCTTC.

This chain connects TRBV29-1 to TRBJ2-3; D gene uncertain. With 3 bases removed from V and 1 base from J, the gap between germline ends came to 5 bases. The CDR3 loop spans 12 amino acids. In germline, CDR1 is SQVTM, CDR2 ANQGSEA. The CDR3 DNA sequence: TGCAGCGTTGATCAGGGCACAGATACGCAGTATTTT. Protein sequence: CSVDQGTDTQYF.

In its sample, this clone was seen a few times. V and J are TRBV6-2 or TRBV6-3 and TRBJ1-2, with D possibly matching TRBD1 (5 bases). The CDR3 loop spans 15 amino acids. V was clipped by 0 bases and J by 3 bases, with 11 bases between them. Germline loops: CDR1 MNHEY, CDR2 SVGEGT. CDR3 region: CASSYSIRDYYGYTF. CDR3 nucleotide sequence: TGTGCCAGCAGTTACTCGATCAGGGACTACTATGGCTACACCTTC.

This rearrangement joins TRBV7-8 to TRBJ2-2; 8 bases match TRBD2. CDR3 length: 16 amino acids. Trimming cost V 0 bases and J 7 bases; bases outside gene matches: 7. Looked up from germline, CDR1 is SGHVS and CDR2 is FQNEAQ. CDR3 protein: CASSLALAVGGGELFF. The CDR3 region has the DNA TGTGCCAGCAGCTTAGCACTAGCGGTTGGGGGCGGGGAGCTGTTTTTT.

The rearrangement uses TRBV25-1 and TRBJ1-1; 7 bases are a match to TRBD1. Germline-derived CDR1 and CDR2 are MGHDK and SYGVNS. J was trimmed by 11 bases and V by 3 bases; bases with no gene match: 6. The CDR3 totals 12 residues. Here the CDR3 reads CASSETGQRAFF. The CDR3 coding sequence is TGTGCCAGCAGTGAGACAGGGCAGAGGGCTTTCTTT.

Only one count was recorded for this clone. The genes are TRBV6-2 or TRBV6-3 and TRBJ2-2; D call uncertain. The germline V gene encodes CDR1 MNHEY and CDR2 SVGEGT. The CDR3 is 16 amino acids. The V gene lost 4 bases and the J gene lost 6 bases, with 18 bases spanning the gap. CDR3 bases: TGTGCCAGCAGTTCAGGCGCCGGCCCGGATCCCGGGGAGCTGTTTTTT. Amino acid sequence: CASSSGAGPDPGELFF.

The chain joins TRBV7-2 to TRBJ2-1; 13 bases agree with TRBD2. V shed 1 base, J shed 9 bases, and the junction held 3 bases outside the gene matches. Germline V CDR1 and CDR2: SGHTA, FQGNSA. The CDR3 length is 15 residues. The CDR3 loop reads CASSLELAGGAEQFF. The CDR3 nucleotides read TGTGCCAGCAGCTTAGAACTAGCGGGGGGGGCTGAGCAGTTCTTC.

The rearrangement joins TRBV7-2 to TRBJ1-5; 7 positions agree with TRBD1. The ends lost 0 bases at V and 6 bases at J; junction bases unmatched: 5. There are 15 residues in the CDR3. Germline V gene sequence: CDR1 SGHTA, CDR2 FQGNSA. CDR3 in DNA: TGTGCCAGCAGCTTAGCCCGACAGGGCGGTCAGCCCCAGCATTTT. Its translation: CASSLARQGGQPQHF.

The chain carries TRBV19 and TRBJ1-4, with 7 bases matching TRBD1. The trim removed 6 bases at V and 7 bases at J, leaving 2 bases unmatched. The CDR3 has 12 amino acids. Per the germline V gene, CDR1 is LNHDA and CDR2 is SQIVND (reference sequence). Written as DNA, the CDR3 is TGTGCCAGTAGGGGGACAGCTGAAAAACTGTTTTTT. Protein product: CASRGTAEKLFF.

In DNA, the CDR3 is TGTGCCAGCAGCGTCAGGACTAGCGGGAGATTCCCAGATACGCAGTATTTT. Amino acids: CASSVRTSGRFPDTQYF. The chain carries TRBV9 and TRBJ2-3; 13 positions match TRBD2. Germline values: CDR1 SGDLS, CDR2 YYNGEE. This CDR3 is built from 17 residues. Losses at the gene ends were 2 bases for V and 4 bases for J; bases not matched to a gene: 7.

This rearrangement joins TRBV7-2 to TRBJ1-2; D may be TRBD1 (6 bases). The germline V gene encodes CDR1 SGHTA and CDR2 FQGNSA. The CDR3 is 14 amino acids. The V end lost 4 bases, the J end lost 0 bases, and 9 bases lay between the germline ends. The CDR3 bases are TGTGCCAGCAGCTGGGACACAACTAACTATGGCTACACCTTC. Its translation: CASSWDTTNYGYTF.

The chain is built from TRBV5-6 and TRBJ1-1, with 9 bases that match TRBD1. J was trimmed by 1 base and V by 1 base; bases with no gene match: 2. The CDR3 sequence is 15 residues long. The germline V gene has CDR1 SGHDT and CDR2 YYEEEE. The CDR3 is CASSLPGQGNTEAFF. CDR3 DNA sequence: TGTGCCAGCAGCTTGCCGGGACAGGGGAACACTGAAGCTTTCTTT.

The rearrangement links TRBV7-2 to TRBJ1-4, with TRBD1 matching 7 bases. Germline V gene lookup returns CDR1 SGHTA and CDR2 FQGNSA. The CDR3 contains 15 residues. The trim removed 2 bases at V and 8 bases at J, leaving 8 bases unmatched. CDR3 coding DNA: TGTGCCAGCAGCTTACGCTTGACAGGGTTAGAAAAACTGTTTTTT. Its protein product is CASSLRLTGLEKLFF.